A selection of T cell receptor beta chains follows, all from one sample in a study of sequential checkpoint blockade in melanoma. Produced via immunoSEQ multiplex PCR; TCRdb's table is partial and in-frame only. Of 13,000 to 15,000 clones detected, over 60% appear once; the ten largest clones hold around a third. This sample comprised CD8+ T cells sorted from blood (inferred from file names), obtained from a patient given nivolumab and ipilimumab in sequence. The receptors were sampled from a human donor with melanoma. Both conserved end residues are part of each CDR3. Rows give clone size only sometimes, using once, few, many, or a class for an expanded clone.

cdr3_length	j_call	v_call	clone_size	cdr3_aa
15	TRBJ1-5	TRBV5-1	-	CASSLEAGVGQPQHF
14	TRBJ1-1	TRBV11-2	-	CASSLGARGTEAFF
12	TRBJ2-5	TRBV9	-	CASSRGQETQYF
16	TRBJ2-3	TRBV11-2	-	CASSQNRSRRGDTQYF
15	TRBJ2-7	TRBV7-2	-	CASSSVGTGLYEQYF
16	TRBJ2-1	TRBV13	once	CASSLGTSGFYNEQFF
14	TRBJ1-4	TRBV27	-	CASAKRGRGEKLFF
14	TRBJ1-1	TRBV10-3	-	CAISDARTGGEAFF
13	TRBJ2-7	TRBV7-3	once	CASSLNRDYEQYF
12	TRBJ1-1	TRBV7-9	few	CASSLERTEAFF
15	TRBJ2-7	TRBV4-1	-	CASSQQTVSSYEQYF
14	TRBJ1-1	TRBV9	-	CASSPRTGNTEAFF
14	TRBJ1-4	TRBV2	-	CASSKTDNNEKLFF
16	TRBJ1-5	TRBV4-3	-	CASSQARTGRDQPQHF
16	TRBJ2-7	TRBV6-5	-	CASSYSIFSGNYEQYF
16	TRBJ1-2	TRBV27	-	CASSLAGQGGGYGYTF
15	TRBJ1-2	TRBV19	-	CARHWTGASNYGYTF
16	TRBJ2-1	TRBV29-1	-	CSVAQFQIASYNEQFF
13	TRBJ2-7	TRBV9	once	CASSVSESYEQYF
17	TRBJ2-7	TRBV7-2	-	CASSLALYSGNPYEQYF
16	TRBJ1-5	TRBV6-4	few	CASSDSRSRGNQPQHF
14	TRBJ1-1	TRBV30	once	CAWSVAALNTEAFF
17	TRBJ2-5	TRBV5-5	few	CASSSWGQGHPQETQYF
14	TRBJ2-7	TRBV19	-	CASSYGGQSYEQYF
16	TRBJ2-5	TRBV2	-	CASSDVAVVYQETQYF
18	TRBJ2-1	TRBV11-2	-	CASSLVGPSGYSYNEQFF
15	TRBJ2-1	TRBV11-3	-	CASSFSADPYNEQFF
13	TRBJ1-2	TRBV14	-	CASSQVGVYGYTF
15	TRBJ2-2	TRBV2	-	CASRTPYRDTGELFF
16	TRBJ2-7	TRBV7-9	-	CASSPGGREPSYEQYF
15	TRBJ2-3	TRBV27	-	CASSVAGGSTDTQYF
14	TRBJ2-7	TRBV4-1	-	CASSHPGRIYEQYF
11	TRBJ1-1	TRBV2	-	CASRTALEAFF
15	TRBJ2-5	TRBV6-5	-	CASSYGLGGVETQYF
16	TRBJ2-3	TRBV29-1	-	CSVEDPGTSGTDTQYF
12	TRBJ2-1	TRBV7-6	once	CASSSGYNEQFF
15	TRBJ2-1	TRBV2	-	CASSTGLAGMNEQFF
14	TRBJ1-3	TRBV19	few	CASWPQGFGNTIYF
17	TRBJ2-4	TRBV6-1	-	CASSEGGQGRAKNIQYF
16	TRBJ2-4	TRBV4-3	-	CASSQGLSEAKNIQYF
13	TRBJ1-5	TRBV4-3	-	CASSHRGGQPQHF